These T cell receptor beta chains were read from a single sample in a study of blood T cell repertoires in COVID-19. Clones were read by immunoSEQ multiplex PCR, and TCRdb kept only the in-frame ones, dropping some. The sample holds tens of thousands of clones, more than 65% seen once. Sequences were obtained from peripheral blood. These TCRs come from a woman between 45 and 60 years old with acute or convalescent COVID-19. Both conserved end residues are part of each CDR3. Fields, in order: V gene, J gene, CDR3 protein.

v_call: TRBV2
j_call: TRBJ2-5
cdr3_aa: CASSGGGLAGGTQYF

v_call: TRBV27
j_call: TRBJ2-1
cdr3_aa: CASSFFPIHEQFF

v_call: TRBV20-1
j_call: TRBJ2-5
cdr3_aa: CSASVQGGETQYF

v_call: TRBV23-1
j_call: TRBJ1-3
cdr3_aa: CASSQPPTGTSSGNTIYF

v_call: TRBV6-6
j_call: TRBJ1-5
cdr3_aa: CASSSGQGSHQPQHF

v_call: TRBV5-5
j_call: TRBJ1-5
cdr3_aa: CASSLRQGASNQPQHF

v_call: TRBV27
j_call: TRBJ1-1
cdr3_aa: CASSLDRGYGEAFF

v_call: TRBV20-1
j_call: TRBJ2-5
cdr3_aa: CSASLSGTQYF

v_call: TRBV5-1
j_call: TRBJ2-7
cdr3_aa: CASSTATRLYEQYF

v_call: TRBV7-9
j_call: TRBJ2-4
cdr3_aa: CASSLPASGGKNIQYF

v_call: TRBV9
j_call: TRBJ2-7
cdr3_aa: CASSVGQSLTYEQYF

v_call: TRBV15
j_call: TRBJ1-2
cdr3_aa: CATSKTLGAGANYGYTF

v_call: TRBV19
j_call: TRBJ2-7
cdr3_aa: CASSKREGRVEQYF

v_call: TRBV6-1
j_call: TRBJ2-7
cdr3_aa: CASSESGSMSEQYF

v_call: TRBV20-1
j_call: TRBJ1-1
cdr3_aa: CSASDYTEAFF

v_call: TRBV7-3
j_call: TRBJ1-1
cdr3_aa: CASSLSATPNTEAFF

v_call: TRBV7-2
j_call: TRBJ1-2
cdr3_aa: CASSPSGTNYGYTF

v_call: TRBV10-3
j_call: TRBJ1-2
cdr3_aa: CAISEAQGAQGYTF

v_call: TRBV9
j_call: TRBJ2-7
cdr3_aa: CASSVGTENYYEQYF

v_call: TRBV4-1
j_call: TRBJ2-3
cdr3_aa: CASGRLAGDTDTQYF

v_call: TRBV28
j_call: TRBJ2-7
cdr3_aa: CAIGTSDTYEQYF

v_call: TRBV2
j_call: TRBJ2-5
cdr3_aa: CASSVGLTGGIQETQYF

v_call: TRBV5-4
j_call: TRBJ2-6
cdr3_aa: CASSSPGQGTNVLTF

v_call: TRBV19
j_call: TRBJ2-3
cdr3_aa: CASSMRGSTDTQYF

v_call: TRBV4-2
j_call: TRBJ2-5
cdr3_aa: CASSQDAAGGTETQYF

v_call: TRBV19
j_call: TRBJ2-5
cdr3_aa: CASRGTSGGRETQYF

v_call: TRBV7-9
j_call: TRBJ1-2
cdr3_aa: CASSLESQTGNYGYTF

v_call: TRBV4-3
j_call: TRBJ2-3
cdr3_aa: CASSQDPGPRGTDTQYF

v_call: TRBV15
j_call: TRBJ2-1
cdr3_aa: CATSREQGADEQFF

v_call: TRBV19
j_call: TRBJ2-7
cdr3_aa: CASSFSGTSDEQYF

v_call: TRBV2
j_call: TRBJ2-3
cdr3_aa: CASTDFPSTDTQYF

v_call: TRBV19
j_call: TRBJ2-1
cdr3_aa: CASRRLEAVHNEQFF

v_call: TRBV7-2
j_call: TRBJ2-7
cdr3_aa: CASSNSGYEQYF

v_call: TRBV6-5
j_call: TRBJ1-4
cdr3_aa: CASSYRTREKLFF

v_call: TRBV10-3
j_call: TRBJ1-1
cdr3_aa: CAISAHLGLASLSGTEAFF

v_call: TRBV14
j_call: TRBJ1-5
cdr3_aa: CASSQERPGYSNQPQHF

v_call: TRBV4-1
j_call: TRBJ1-6
cdr3_aa: CASSQDARTGWSPLHF

v_call: TRBV12-3/TRBV12-4
j_call: TRBJ1-2
cdr3_aa: CASTRVGYGYTF

v_call: TRBV10-3
j_call: TRBJ2-1
cdr3_aa: CAISVRLAGGDEQFF